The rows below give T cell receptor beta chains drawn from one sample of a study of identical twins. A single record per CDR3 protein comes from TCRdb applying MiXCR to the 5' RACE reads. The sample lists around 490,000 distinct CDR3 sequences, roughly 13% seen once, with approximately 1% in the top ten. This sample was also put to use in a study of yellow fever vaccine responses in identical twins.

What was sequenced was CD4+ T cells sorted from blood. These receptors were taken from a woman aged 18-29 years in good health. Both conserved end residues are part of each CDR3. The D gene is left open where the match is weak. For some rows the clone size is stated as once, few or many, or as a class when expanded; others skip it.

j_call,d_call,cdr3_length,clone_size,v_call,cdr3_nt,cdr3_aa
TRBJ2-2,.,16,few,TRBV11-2,TGTGCCAGCAGCCGCCCGGGGGGCGGTGTCACCGGGGAGCTGTTTTTT,CASSRPGGGVTGELFF
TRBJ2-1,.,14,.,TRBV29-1,TGCAGCGCCGACATCGGACGGAGGGCGGATGAGCAGTTCTTC,CSADIGRRADEQFF
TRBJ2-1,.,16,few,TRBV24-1,TGTGCCACCAGTGATGCGGGCCCTAGCTCCTACAATGAGCAGTTCTTC,CATSDAGPSSYNEQFF
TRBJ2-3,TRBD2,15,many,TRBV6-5,TGTGCCAGCAGTTACCGCGGGGGAGGCACAGATACGCAGTATTTT,CASSYRGGGTDTQYF
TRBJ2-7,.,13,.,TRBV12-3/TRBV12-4,TGTGCCAGCAGTTTGTCCCCCCCGGACGAGCAGTACTTC,CASSLSPPDEQYF
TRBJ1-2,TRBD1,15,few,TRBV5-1,TGCGCCAGCAGCGTAACGGGACAGGGGGCGATCGGCTACACCTTC,CASSVTGQGAIGYTF
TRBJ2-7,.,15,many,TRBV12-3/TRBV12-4,TGTGCCAGCACCCGCGCCGACACAAACATCTACGAGCAGTACTTC,CASTRADTNIYEQYF
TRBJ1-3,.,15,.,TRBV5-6,TGTGCCAGCAGCTCGGACGGTAGCTCTGGAAACACCATATATTTT,CASSSDGSSGNTIYF
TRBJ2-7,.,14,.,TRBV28,TGTGCCAGCAGTTTCTCTCCAAACATGGGCGAGCAGTACTTC,CASSFSPNMGEQYF
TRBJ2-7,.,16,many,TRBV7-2,TGTGCCAGCAGCTTAGGCGGCGGACTTAGCTCCTACGAGCAGTACTTC,CASSLGGGLSSYEQYF
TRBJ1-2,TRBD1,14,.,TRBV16,TGTGCCAGCAGCCAACCTGACAGGGTCTATGGCTACACCTTC,CASSQPDRVYGYTF
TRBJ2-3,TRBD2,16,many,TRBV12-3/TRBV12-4,TGTGCCAGCAGTTTAGAACTAGCGGGATCTACAGATACGCAGTATTTT,CASSLELAGSTDTQYF
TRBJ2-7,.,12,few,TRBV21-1,TGTGCCAGCAGCGGGGGGTACTACGAGCAGTACTTC,CASSGGYYEQYF
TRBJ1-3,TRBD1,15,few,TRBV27,TGTGCCAGCAGTTTTACAGGGGACTCTGGAAACACCATATATTTT,CASSFTGDSGNTIYF
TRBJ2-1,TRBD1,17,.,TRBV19,TGTGCCAGTAGCCAGGCCCTGGGACAGGGGGCGAACAATGAGCAGTTCTTC,CASSQALGQGANNEQFF
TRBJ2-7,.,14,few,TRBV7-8,TGTGCCAGCAGCTTAGCAGCTAGTCTTTCCGAGCAGTACTTC,CASSLAASLSEQYF
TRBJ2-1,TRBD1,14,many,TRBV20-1,TGCAGTGCTGCCGACAGGGGATCCTACAATGAGCAGTTCTTC,CSAADRGSYNEQFF
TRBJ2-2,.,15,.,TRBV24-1,TGTGCCACCAGTGAGCTAGAAGTGAACACCGGGGAGCTGTTTTTT,CATSELEVNTGELFF
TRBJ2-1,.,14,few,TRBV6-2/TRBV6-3,TGTGCCAGCAGCTTTCGGACGGTCCTCGATGAGCAGTTCTTC,CASSFRTVLDEQFF
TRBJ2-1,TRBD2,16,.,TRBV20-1,TGCTGTGCTAGACGGAGCGGGGGGGGAGCGTACAATGAGCAGTTCTTC,CCARRSGGGAYNEQFF
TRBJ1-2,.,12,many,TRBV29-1,TGCAGCGTAGTACAGGGAAACTATGGCTACACCTTC,CSVVQGNYGYTF
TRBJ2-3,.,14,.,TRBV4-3,TGCGCCAGCAGCCAAGAAGGAACGGGGGATACGCAGTATTTT,CASSQEGTGDTQYF
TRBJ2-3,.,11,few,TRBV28,TGTGCCAGCAGTTCGGGCAGGGATCGACATTTT,CASSSGRDRHF
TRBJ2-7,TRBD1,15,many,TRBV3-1,TGTGCCAGCAGCCTCACAGGGGATCGGACCTACGAGCAGTACTTC,CASSLTGDRTYEQYF
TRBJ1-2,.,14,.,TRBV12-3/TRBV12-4,TGTGCCAGCAGTCCCAATGGGCGAAACTATGGCTACACCTTC,CASSPNGRNYGYTF
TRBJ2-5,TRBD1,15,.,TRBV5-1,TGCGCCAGCAGCCAGGGACAGCGCCCACAAGAGACCCAGTACTTC,CASSQGQRPQETQYF
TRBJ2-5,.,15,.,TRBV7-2,TGTGCCAGCAGTTCGGATCCAGGGGCCCCCTGGACCCAGTACTTC,CASSSDPGAPWTQYF
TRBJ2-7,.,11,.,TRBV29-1,TGCAGCGTTGGGGGTCCCTACGAGCAGTACTTC,CSVGGPYEQYF
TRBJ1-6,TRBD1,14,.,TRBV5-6,TGTGCCAGCAGCTATGGACAGGGTAATTCACCCCTCCACTTT,CASSYGQGNSPLHF
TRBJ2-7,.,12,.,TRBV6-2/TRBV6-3,TGTGCCAGCAGTACCACCTCCTACGAGCAGTACTTC,CASSTTSYEQYF
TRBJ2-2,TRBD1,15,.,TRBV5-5,TGTGCCAGCAGCTTATGGGGACAGAATAGCGGGGAGCTGTTTTTT,CASSLWGQNSGELFF
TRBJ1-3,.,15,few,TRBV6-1,TGTGCCAGCAGCCTCGACTGGAGCTCTGGAAACACCATATATTTT,CASSLDWSSGNTIYF
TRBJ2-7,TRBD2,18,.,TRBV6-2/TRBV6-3,TGTGCCAGCAGTTACCTCGCGGGAGGGCCGGTCTGGACCTACGAGCAGTACTTC,CASSYLAGGPVWTYEQYF
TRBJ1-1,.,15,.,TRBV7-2,TGTGCCAGCAGCCCTCAAACAGTAATGATCACTGAAGCTTTCTTT,CASSPQTVMITEAFF
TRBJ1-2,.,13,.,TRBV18,TGTGCCAGCTCACCAGGAGGTGGTCTGGGCTACACCTTC,CASSPGGGLGYTF
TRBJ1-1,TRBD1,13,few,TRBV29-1,TGCAGCGTCCGAAGGAGTAGGGACAGTGAAGCTTTCTTT,CSVRRSRDSEAFF
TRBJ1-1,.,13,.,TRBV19,TGTGCCAGTAGTATTATGGCGGGCACTGAAGCTTTCTTT,CASSIMAGTEAFF
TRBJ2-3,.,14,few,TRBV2,TGTGCCAGCAGTGAGACAGGCCCACGATATACGCAGTATTTT,CASSETGPRYTQYF